Below are 14 T cell receptor beta chains sequenced from a single sample in a study of radiotherapy plus CTLA-4 blockade in lung cancer. TCRdb's table, derived via immunoSEQ multiplex PCR, lists solely in-frame clones and lacks some. The table records about 62,000 clones, approximately 79% of them present only once. The source material was peripheral blood, sampled from a patient treated with radiotherapy plus ipilimumab. These receptors originate from a human donor with non-small cell lung cancer who had a complete response to radiotherapy plus ipilimumab.

The chain uses TRBV29-1 and TRBJ1-2, with TRBD1 as a possible D gene (6 bases). Trimming left V 3 bases short and J 3 bases short, with 20 bases between. The V gene's germline CDR1 is SQVTM and CDR2 ANQGSEA. The CDR3 covers 16 residues. As DNA, the CDR3 is TGCAGCGTTGAGGGAGGGGGTTTTGGGCTTGACTATGGCTACACCTTC. Its translation is CSVEGGGFGLDYGYTF.

This clone was seen just once. V gene TRBV28 combines with J gene TRBJ2-2, with a weak D call TRBD1 (6 bases). The V and J ends lost 1 base and 5 bases respectively, with 14 bases between them. The CDR3 extends over 16 amino acids. Germline values: CDR1 MDHEN, CDR2 SYDVKM. The CDR3 bases are TGTGCCAGCAGTTTATCGGGACAACTTCTAACCGGGGAGCTGTTTTTT. Translating gives CASSLSGQLLTGELFF.

The chain recombines TRBV10-3 with TRBJ2-1, with 9 bases lining up with TRBD1. CDR3 length: 17 amino acids. Germline CDR1 ENHRY, CDR2 SYGVKD. V trimming: 5 bases; J trimming: 0 bases; junction bases outside the gene matches: 8. CDR3 in amino acids: CAISKGQGPSSYNEQFF. The CDR3 DNA sequence: TGTGCCATCAGTAAGGGACAGGGTCCGAGCTCCTACAATGAGCAGTTCTTC.

This sequence joins TRBV19 and TRBJ2-7, with 8 bases identical to TRBD1. Unmatched junction bases numbered 7, after V lost 5 bases and J lost 1 base. CDR1 LNHDA and CDR2 SQIVND come from the germline V gene (reference sequence). This CDR3 contains 15 residues. The CDR3 is CASSPGTGPSYEQYF. Written as DNA, the CDR3 is TGTGCCAGTAGTCCTGGGACAGGCCCGTCCTACGAGCAGTACTTC.

This chain uses TRBV19 with TRBJ1-1; TRBD1 matches 7 bases. CDR3 length: 14 residues. Trimming removed 6 bases from V and 7 bases from J; junction bases left unmatched: 11. Germline V lookup: CDR1 LNHDA, CDR2 SQIVND (reference sequence). The CDR3 DNA follows: TGTGCCAGTAGACCGCCGGGACAGCCGAATGAAGCTTTCTTT. Protein sequence: CASRPPGQPNEAFF. Complete variable domain (other parts from reference TRBV19 and TRBJ1-1): DGGITQSPKYLFRKEGQNVTLSCEQNLNHDAMYWYRQDPGQGLRLIYYSQIVNDFQKGDIAEGYSVSREKKESFPLTVTSAQKNPTAFYLCASRPPGQPNEAFFGQGTRLTVV.

Note on this clone: A read error may account for a junction end that differs from germline. This CDR3 is also generated by other DNA sequences in the sample. V usage is TRBV18 and J usage is TRBJ2-7; tentative D call: TRBD2 (5 bases). From germline, CDR1 is KGHSH and CDR2 LQKENI. The CDR3 extends over 14 amino acids. CDR3 protein: CASSPPSVQHEQYF. CDR3 in DNA: TGTGCCAGCTCACCACCTAGCGTCCAACACGAGCAGTACTTT.

The V call is TRBV7-6, the J call TRBJ2-3; possible D gene TRBD2, 6 bases. The CDR3 runs to 17 residues. Germline lookup yields CDR1 SGHVS and CDR2 FNYEAQ. Trimming cost V 1 base and J 0 bases, with 14 bases left between them. The CDR3 coding sequence is TGTGCCAGCAGCTTAGGGATACTAGCTTACAGCACAGATACGCAGTATTTT. Translated: CASSLGILAYSTDTQYF.

This clone was found a few times. The chain uses TRBV7-8 and TRBJ1-5, with D unclear. Germline values: CDR1 SGHVS, CDR2 FQNEAQ. CDR3 length: 12 amino acids. V lost 4 bases to trimming and J lost 3 bases, with 4 bases between them. The DNA for the CDR3 is TGTGCCAGCAGCTCCCACAATCAGCCCCAGCATTTT. Translated, it gives CASSSHNQPQHF.

The V and J genes are TRBV7-8 and TRBJ1-1; D call uncertain. CDR3 size: 12 residues. With 2 bases removed from V and 5 bases from J, the gap between germline ends came to 6 bases. CDR1 and CDR2 (germline): SGHVS, FQNEAQ. The CDR3 nucleotides read TGTGCCAGCAGCTTACTAGGAACTGAAGCTTTCTTT. Its protein product is CASSLLGTEAFF.

The sample holds a few counts of this clone. J is TRBJ1-5 and V is TRBV5-8; D uncertain. V dropped 2 bases and J dropped 4 bases, with 4 bases sitting between them. The CDR3 sequence is 12 residues long. In germline, CDR1 is SGHTS, CDR2 YDEGEE. The CDR3 loop is CASSFQNQPQHF. The CDR3 DNA is TGTGCCAGCAGCTTTCAAAATCAGCCCCAGCATTTT. The full variable domain, its missing parts supplied by reference TRBV5-8 and TRBJ1-5, is EAGVTQSPTHLIKTRGQQATLRCSPISGHTSVYWYQQALGLGLQFLLWYDEGEERNRGNFPPRFSGRQFPNYSSELNVNALELEDSALYLCASSFQNQPQHFGDGTRLSIL.

This sequence joins TRBV10-2 and TRBJ1-6, with 8 bases that match TRBD1. Germline trimming cut 3 bases from V and 10 bases from J; bases unmatched to any gene: 8. In germline, CDR1 is WSHSY, CDR2 SAAADI. This CDR3 comprises 15 residues. This chain's CDR3 is CASSDGGTGLSPLHF. The CDR3 nucleotides are TGCGCCAGCAGTGATGGAGGGACAGGCCTATCACCCCTCCACTTT.

The V gene is TRBV7-9, the J gene TRBJ1-1; 7 nucleotides agree with TRBD1. Looked up from germline, CDR1 is SEHNR and CDR2 is FQNEAQ (reference sequence). There are 15 residues in the CDR3. The junction had 11 bases not matched to a gene; V was cut back by 5 bases and J by 5 bases. The CDR3 spells CASSTHRSGGTEAFF. CDR3 coding DNA: TGTGCCAGCAGCACCCATCGGTCAGGGGGGACTGAAGCTTTCTTT.

CDR3 DNA: TGTGCCAGCAGCAAAGGAGGTAGCGGGAGTAGTAATGAGCAGTTCTTC. This codes for CASSKGGSGSSNEQFF. J is TRBJ2-1 and V is TRBV21-1; TRBD2, the table's D call, was not compared with the DNA. TRBV21-1 constitutes a pseudogene. The CDR3 sequence is 16 residues long.

The gene calls are TRBV11-2 and TRBJ2-2; 11 bases match TRBD2. With V trimmed by 1 base and J by 5 bases, 9 bases remained unmatched. This CDR3 has 18 residues. Germline V gene data show CDR1 as SGHAT and CDR2 as FQNNGV. The CDR3, as DNA: TGTGCCAGCAGCTTAGGCCGGGGGACTAGCGGACCTACCGGGGAGCTGTTTTTT. Protein product: CASSLGRGTSGPTGELFF.